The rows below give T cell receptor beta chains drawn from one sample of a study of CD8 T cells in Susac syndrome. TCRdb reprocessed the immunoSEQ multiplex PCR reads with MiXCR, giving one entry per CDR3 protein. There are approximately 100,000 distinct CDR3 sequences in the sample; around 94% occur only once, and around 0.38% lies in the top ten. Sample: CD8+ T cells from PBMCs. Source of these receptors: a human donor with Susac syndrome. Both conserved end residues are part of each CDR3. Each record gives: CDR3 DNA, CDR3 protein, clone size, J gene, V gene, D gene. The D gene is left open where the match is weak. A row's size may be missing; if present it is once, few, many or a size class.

cdr3_nt: TGTGCCAGCAGTGAGGCCACGAACACTGAAGCTTTCTTT; cdr3_aa: CASSEATNTEAFF; clone_size: .; j_call: TRBJ1-1; v_call: TRBV6-4; d_call: .
cdr3_nt: TGTGCCAGCAGTGTATCTCTTTCGTACAATGAGCAGTTCTTC; cdr3_aa: CASSVSLSYNEQFF; clone_size: .; j_call: TRBJ2-1; v_call: TRBV6-2/TRBV6-3; d_call: .
cdr3_nt: TGTGCCAGCACTTTCGGGGGCGGCACAGATACGCAGTATTTT; cdr3_aa: CASTFGGGTDTQYF; clone_size: few; j_call: TRBJ2-3; v_call: TRBV5-4; d_call: .
cdr3_nt: TGTGCCAGCAGCCCACCCTCCGGGCAAGGAAATGAGCAGTTCTTC; cdr3_aa: CASSPPSGQGNEQFF; clone_size: .; j_call: TRBJ2-1; v_call: TRBV7-9; d_call: .
cdr3_nt: TGCAGCGCCTCCGACAGCATCTACGAGCAGTACTTC; cdr3_aa: CSASDSIYEQYF; clone_size: .; j_call: TRBJ2-7; v_call: TRBV29-1; d_call: .
cdr3_nt: TGTGCCAGCAGTTTGGGGAGCACAGATACGCAGTATTTT; cdr3_aa: CASSLGSTDTQYF; clone_size: few; j_call: TRBJ2-3; v_call: TRBV12-3/TRBV12-4; d_call: .
cdr3_nt: TGTGCCACCAGTGCTGGGTGGAATGAGCAGTTCTTC; cdr3_aa: CATSAGWNEQFF; clone_size: .; j_call: TRBJ2-1; v_call: TRBV24-1; d_call: .
cdr3_nt: TGTGCCAGCAGCTCCGAAGCGGGGGGGCCTGCAGATACGCAGTATTTT; cdr3_aa: CASSSEAGGPADTQYF; clone_size: .; j_call: TRBJ2-3; v_call: TRBV13; d_call: TRBD2
cdr3_nt: TGTGCCAGCAGCGTTTTGGGGGGGGGTTACAATGAGCAGTTCTTC; cdr3_aa: CASSVLGGGYNEQFF; clone_size: .; j_call: TRBJ2-1; v_call: TRBV9; d_call: TRBD2
cdr3_nt: TGTGCCAGCAGTTTATCGAAGGGTTATGAGCAGTTCTTC; cdr3_aa: CASSLSKGYEQFF; clone_size: once; j_call: TRBJ2-1; v_call: TRBV27; d_call: .
cdr3_nt: TGTGCCAGCAGCCCCGCCCCGGGGTACAATGAGCAGTTCTTC; cdr3_aa: CASSPAPGYNEQFF; clone_size: .; j_call: TRBJ2-1; v_call: TRBV7-2; d_call: .
cdr3_nt: TGTGCCAGCAGTTATCGGCAGGAGGGTGAGCAGTACTTC; cdr3_aa: CASSYRQEGEQYF; clone_size: .; j_call: TRBJ2-7; v_call: TRBV6-5; d_call: .
cdr3_nt: TGTGCCAGCAGCCCCACGGGGGGTGAAGAGACCCAGTACTTC; cdr3_aa: CASSPTGGEETQYF; clone_size: .; j_call: TRBJ2-5; v_call: TRBV7-6; d_call: TRBD2
cdr3_nt: TGTGCCAGTAGTACCCCCGGTTACGAGCAGTACTTC; cdr3_aa: CASSTPGYEQYF; clone_size: .; j_call: TRBJ2-7; v_call: TRBV19; d_call: .
cdr3_nt: TGTGCCAGCAGCTTATCGGACAGGAACACCGGGGAGCTGTTTTTT; cdr3_aa: CASSLSDRNTGELFF; clone_size: once; j_call: TRBJ2-2; v_call: TRBV7-9; d_call: .
cdr3_nt: TGTGCCAGCAGCGATTCAGGGGGCGCATCCGGGGAGCTGTTTTTT; cdr3_aa: CASSDSGGASGELFF; clone_size: .; j_call: TRBJ2-2; v_call: TRBV6-5; d_call: TRBD1
cdr3_nt: TGTGCCAGCAGCGCGGTAGGGTCAGATACGCAGTATTTT; cdr3_aa: CASSAVGSDTQYF; clone_size: .; j_call: TRBJ2-3; v_call: TRBV9; d_call: .
cdr3_nt: TGCAGCGTGGCGGATAGCAATCAGCCCCAGCATTTT; cdr3_aa: CSVADSNQPQHF; clone_size: once; j_call: TRBJ1-5; v_call: TRBV29-1; d_call: .
cdr3_nt: TGTGCCAGCAGTTCCTTGGACATACCCTACGAGCAGTACTTC; cdr3_aa: CASSSLDIPYEQYF; clone_size: .; j_call: TRBJ2-7; v_call: TRBV12-3/TRBV12-4; d_call: .
cdr3_nt: TGTGCCAGCAGCCCCCCTTCAGAGACCCAGTACTTC; cdr3_aa: CASSPPSETQYF; clone_size: .; j_call: TRBJ2-5; v_call: TRBV11-2; d_call: .
cdr3_nt: TGTGCCAGTTTACCGCCGGGGGCCAAAAACATTCAGTACTTC; cdr3_aa: CASLPPGAKNIQYF; clone_size: .; j_call: TRBJ2-4; v_call: TRBV2; d_call: .
cdr3_nt: TGCAGTGCTAGAGAACCGCGCGAATCCACTAATGAAAAACTGTTTTTT; cdr3_aa: CSAREPRESTNEKLFF; clone_size: .; j_call: TRBJ1-4; v_call: TRBV20-1; d_call: .
cdr3_nt: TGCAGCGTCACTATCCGGGACAGGGCCCACGAGCAGTACTTC; cdr3_aa: CSVTIRDRAHEQYF; clone_size: .; j_call: TRBJ2-7; v_call: TRBV29-1; d_call: TRBD1
cdr3_nt: TGTGCCAGCAGTCAGGGGGCTAACAATGAGCAGTTCTTC; cdr3_aa: CASSQGANNEQFF; clone_size: .; j_call: TRBJ2-1; v_call: TRBV6-6; d_call: TRBD1
cdr3_nt: TGCAGTGCTAGTCTGAGCGGGGGCAATGAGCAGTTCTTC; cdr3_aa: CSASLSGGNEQFF; clone_size: .; j_call: TRBJ2-1; v_call: TRBV20-1; d_call: TRBD2
cdr3_nt: TGTGCCAGCAGTTCCCAGGGGGCGGTAGGTCAGCCCCAGCATTTT; cdr3_aa: CASSSQGAVGQPQHF; clone_size: .; j_call: TRBJ1-5; v_call: TRBV12-3/TRBV12-4; d_call: TRBD1
cdr3_nt: TGTGCCAGCAGTCCAACAGTATCCGGGACCTACGAGCAGTACTTC; cdr3_aa: CASSPTVSGTYEQYF; clone_size: .; j_call: TRBJ2-7; v_call: TRBV2; d_call: .
cdr3_nt: TGTGCCAGCAGCCAAGTCGCTCCTAGCGGACACAATGAGCAGTTCTTC; cdr3_aa: CASSQVAPSGHNEQFF; clone_size: .; j_call: TRBJ2-1; v_call: TRBV4-2; d_call: TRBD2